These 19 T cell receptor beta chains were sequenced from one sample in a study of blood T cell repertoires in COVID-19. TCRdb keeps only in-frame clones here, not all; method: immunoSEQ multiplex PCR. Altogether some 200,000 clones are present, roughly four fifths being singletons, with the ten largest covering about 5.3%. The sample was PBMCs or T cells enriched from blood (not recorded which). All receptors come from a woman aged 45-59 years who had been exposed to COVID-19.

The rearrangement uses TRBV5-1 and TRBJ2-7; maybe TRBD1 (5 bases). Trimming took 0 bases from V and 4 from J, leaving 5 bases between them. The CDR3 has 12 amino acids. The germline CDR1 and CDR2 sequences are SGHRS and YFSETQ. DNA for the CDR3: TGCGCCAGCAGCTTGGAGGGGTACGAGCAGTACTTC. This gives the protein CASSLEGYEQYF.

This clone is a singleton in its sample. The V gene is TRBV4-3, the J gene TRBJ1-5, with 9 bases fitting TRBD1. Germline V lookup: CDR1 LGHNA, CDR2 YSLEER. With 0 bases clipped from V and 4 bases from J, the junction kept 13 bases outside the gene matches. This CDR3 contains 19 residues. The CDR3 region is CASSQDFGTGRLINQPQHF. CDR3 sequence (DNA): TGCGCCAGCAGCCAAGATTTCGGGACAGGGAGGCTTATTAATCAGCCCCAGCATTTT.

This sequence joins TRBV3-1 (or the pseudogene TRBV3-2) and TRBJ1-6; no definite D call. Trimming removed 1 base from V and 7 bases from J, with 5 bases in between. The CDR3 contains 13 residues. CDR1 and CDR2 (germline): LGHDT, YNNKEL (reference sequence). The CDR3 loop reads CASSQVSNSPLHF. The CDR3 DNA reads TGTGCCAGCAGCCAAGTCTCCAATTCACCCCTCCACTTT.

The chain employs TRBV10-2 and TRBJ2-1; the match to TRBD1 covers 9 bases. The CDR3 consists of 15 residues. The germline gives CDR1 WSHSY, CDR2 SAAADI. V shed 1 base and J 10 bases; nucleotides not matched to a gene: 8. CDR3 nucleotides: TGCGCCAGCAGTGAGTTAAGGGGACAGGGTGGGGAGCAGTTCTTC. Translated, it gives CASSELRGQGGEQFF.

CDR3 sequence reads: CASSPDREDTGELFF. DNA for the CDR3: TGCGCCAGCAGCCCGGACAGGGAAGACACCGGGGAGCTGTTTTTT. V is TRBV10-2 and J is TRBJ2-2, with 8 positions matching TRBD1. The CDR3 spans 15 residues. With 6 bases clipped from V and 3 bases from J, the junction kept 6 bases outside the gene matches. The V gene's germline CDR1 is WSHSY and CDR2 SAAADI.

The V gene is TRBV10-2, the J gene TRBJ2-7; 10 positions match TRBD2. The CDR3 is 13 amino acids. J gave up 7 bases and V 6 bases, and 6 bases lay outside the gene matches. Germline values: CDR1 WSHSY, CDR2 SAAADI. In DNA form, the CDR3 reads TGCGCCAGCAGACTAGCGGGACCTACGGAGCAGTACTTC. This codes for CASRLAGPTEQYF.

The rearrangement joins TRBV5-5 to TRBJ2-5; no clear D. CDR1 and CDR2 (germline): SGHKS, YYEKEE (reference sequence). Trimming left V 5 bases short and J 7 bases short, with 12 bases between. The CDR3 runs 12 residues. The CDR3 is CASRSSLATQYF. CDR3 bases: TGTGCCAGCAGGTCTTCGTTGGCGACCCAGTACTTC.

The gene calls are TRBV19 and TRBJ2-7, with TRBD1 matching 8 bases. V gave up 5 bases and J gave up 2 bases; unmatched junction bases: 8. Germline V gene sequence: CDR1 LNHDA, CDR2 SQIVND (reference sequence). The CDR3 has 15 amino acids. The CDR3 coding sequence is TGTGCCAGTAGTGTCGGGACAGGACGGGCCTACGAGCAGTACTTC. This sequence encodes CASSVGTGRAYEQYF.

CDR3 protein: CASSIDRALSYEQYF. CDR3 bases: TGTGCCAGTAGCATTGACAGGGCACTCTCCTACGAGCAGTACTTC. The chain carries TRBV19 and TRBJ2-7; the match to TRBD1 covers 7 bases. CDR1 is LNHDA, CDR2 SQIVND, per germline (reference sequence). The CDR3 is 15 amino acids. V gave up 6 bases and J gave up 0 bases; unmatched junction bases: 8.

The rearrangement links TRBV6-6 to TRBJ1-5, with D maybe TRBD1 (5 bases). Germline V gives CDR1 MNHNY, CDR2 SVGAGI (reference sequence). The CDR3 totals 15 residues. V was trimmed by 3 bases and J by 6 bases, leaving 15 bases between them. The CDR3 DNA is TGTGCCAGCAGTTATACCCTAAGGGGAGGTCAGCCCCAGCATTTT. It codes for CASSYTLRGGQPQHF.

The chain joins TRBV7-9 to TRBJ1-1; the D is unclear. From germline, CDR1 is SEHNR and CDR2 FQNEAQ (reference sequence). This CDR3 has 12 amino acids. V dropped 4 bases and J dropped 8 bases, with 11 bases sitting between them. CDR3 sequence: CASSSWTGEAFF. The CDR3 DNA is TGTGCCAGCAGCTCCTGGACGGGGGAAGCTTTCTTT.

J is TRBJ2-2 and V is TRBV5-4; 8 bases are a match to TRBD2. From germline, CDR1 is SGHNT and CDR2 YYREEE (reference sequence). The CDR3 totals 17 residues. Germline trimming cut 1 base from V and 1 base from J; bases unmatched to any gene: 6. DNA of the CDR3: TGTGCCAGCAGCTTGCTCGGCGGGGGGCAGAACACCGGGGAGCTGTTTTTT. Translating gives CASSLLGGGQNTGELFF.

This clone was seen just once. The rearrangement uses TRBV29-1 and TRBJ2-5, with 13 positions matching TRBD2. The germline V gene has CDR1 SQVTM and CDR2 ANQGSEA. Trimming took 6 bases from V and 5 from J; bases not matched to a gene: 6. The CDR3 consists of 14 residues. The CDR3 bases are TGCAGCGTCCCGACTAGCGGGGGGCCGGAGACCCAGTACTTC. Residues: CSVPTSGGPETQYF.

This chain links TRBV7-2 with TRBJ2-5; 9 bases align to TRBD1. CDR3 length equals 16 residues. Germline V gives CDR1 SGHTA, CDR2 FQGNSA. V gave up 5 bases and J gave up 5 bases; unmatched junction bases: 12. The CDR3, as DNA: TGTGCCAGCAGCGTCCAGCCGGGACAGGGAGGGGAGACCCAGTACTTC. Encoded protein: CASSVQPGQGGETQYF. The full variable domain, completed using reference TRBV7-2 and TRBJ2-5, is GAGVSQSPSNKVTEKGKDVELRCDPISGHTALYWYRQSLGQGLEFLIYFQGNSAPDKSGLPSDRFSAERTGGSVSTLTIQRTQQEDSAVYLCASSVQPGQGGETQYFGPGTRLLVL.

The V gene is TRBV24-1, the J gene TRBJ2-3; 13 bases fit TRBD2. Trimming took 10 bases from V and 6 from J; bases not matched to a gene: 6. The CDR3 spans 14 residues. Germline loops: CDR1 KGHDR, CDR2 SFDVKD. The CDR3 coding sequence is TGTGCCACTGGGACTAGCGGGGATGTGGATACGCAGTATTTT. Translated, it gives CATGTSGDVDTQYF.

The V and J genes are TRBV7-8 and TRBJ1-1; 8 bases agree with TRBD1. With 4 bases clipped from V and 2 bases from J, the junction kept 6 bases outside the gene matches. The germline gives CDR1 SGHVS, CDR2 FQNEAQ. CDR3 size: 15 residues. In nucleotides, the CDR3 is TGTGCCAGCAGCTCGACAGGGGCAGCCAACACTGAAGCTTTCTTT. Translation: CASSSTGAANTEAFF.

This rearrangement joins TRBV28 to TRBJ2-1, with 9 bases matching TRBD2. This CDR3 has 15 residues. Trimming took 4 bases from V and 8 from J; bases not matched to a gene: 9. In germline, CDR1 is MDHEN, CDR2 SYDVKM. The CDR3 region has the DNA TGTGCCAGCAGTTATGTGCGGGGGGGCCTCGATGAGCAGTTCTTC. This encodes CASSYVRGGLDEQFF.

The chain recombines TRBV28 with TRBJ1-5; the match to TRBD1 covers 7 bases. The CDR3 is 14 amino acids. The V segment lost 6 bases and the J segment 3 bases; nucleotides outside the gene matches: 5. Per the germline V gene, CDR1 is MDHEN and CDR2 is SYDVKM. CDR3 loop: CASRTTGVNQPQHF. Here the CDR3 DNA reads TGTGCCAGCAGAACCACAGGGGTCAATCAGCCCCAGCATTTT.

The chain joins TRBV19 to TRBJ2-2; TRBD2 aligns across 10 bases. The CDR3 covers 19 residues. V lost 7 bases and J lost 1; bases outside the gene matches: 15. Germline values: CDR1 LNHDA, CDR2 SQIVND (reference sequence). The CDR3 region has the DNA TGTGCCAGTAAAGAGACTAGCGGGCTCGGCGGGGTGAACACCGGGGAGCTGTTTTTT. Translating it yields CASKETSGLGGVNTGELFF. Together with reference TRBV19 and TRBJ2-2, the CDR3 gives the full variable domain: DGGITQSPKYLFRKEGQNVTLSCEQNLNHDAMYWYRQDPGQGLRLIYYSQIVNDFQKGDIAEGYSVSREKKESFPLTVTSAQKNPTAFYLCASKETSGLGGVNTGELFFGEGSRLTVL.